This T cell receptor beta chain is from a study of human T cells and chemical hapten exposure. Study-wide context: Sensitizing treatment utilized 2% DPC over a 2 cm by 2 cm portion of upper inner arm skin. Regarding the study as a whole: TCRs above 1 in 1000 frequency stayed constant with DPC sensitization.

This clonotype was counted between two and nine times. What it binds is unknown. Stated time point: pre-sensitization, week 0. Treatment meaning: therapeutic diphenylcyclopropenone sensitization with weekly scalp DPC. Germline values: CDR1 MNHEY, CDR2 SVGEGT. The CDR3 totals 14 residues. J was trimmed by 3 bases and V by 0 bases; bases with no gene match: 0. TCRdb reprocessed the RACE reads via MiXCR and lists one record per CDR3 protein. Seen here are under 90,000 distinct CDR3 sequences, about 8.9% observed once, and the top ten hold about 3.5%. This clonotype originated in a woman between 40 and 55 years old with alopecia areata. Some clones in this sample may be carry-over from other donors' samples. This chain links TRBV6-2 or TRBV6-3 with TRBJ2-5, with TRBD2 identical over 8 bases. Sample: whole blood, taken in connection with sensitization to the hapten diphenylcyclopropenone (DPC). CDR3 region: CASSYSSGEETQYF. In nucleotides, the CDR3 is TGTGCCAGCAGTTACTCTAGCGGGGAAGAGACCCAGTACTTC.